A selection of T cell receptor beta chains follows, all from one sample in a study of shared clonotypes between healthy human individuals. TCRdb's table, derived via immunoSEQ multiplex PCR, lists solely in-frame clones and lacks some. The data hold fewer than 3 million clones, with less than 95% observed a single time. The sample was naive CD4+ T cells from PBMCs. Source of these receptors: a man in his late teens or twenties in good health. Some clones in this sample may be carry-over from other donors' samples. Each CDR3 is given with its conserved first and last residue. D genes are given only for firm matches. Size values are once, few and many counts, or a class for expanded clones, and some rows have none.

j_call	v_call	clone_size	d_call	cdr3_nt	cdr3_aa
TRBJ2-3	TRBV29-1	NA	TRBD1	TGCAGCGTTGTGATGGGACAGGGACTCACAGATACGCAGTATTTT	CSVVMGQGLTDTQYF
TRBJ1-3	TRBV7-6	once	NA	TGTGCCAGCAGCCAAGGTCCTGGAAACACCATATATTTT	CASSQGPGNTIYF
TRBJ2-7	TRBV4-1	NA	NA	TGCGCCAGCAGCCCACTCCCAGGGGTTGACGAGCAGTACTTC	CASSPLPGVDEQYF
TRBJ2-4	TRBV27	NA	TRBD2	TGTGCCAGCAGTTCAAGACTAGCGGGATTGGCATTGAACATTCAGTACTTC	CASSSRLAGLALNIQYF
TRBJ2-1	TRBV5-1	NA	NA	TGCGCCAGCAGCGGTCGTGGGAATGAGCAGTTCTTC	CASSGRGNEQFF
TRBJ2-5	TRBV15	NA	TRBD2	TGTGCCACCAGCAGAGGACTAGCGGGAAGAGAGACCCAGTACTTC	CATSRGLAGRETQYF
TRBJ2-2	TRBV6-4	NA	TRBD2	TGTGCCAGCAGTCGGGAGGCTGGCACCGGGGAGCTGTTTTTT	CASSREAGTGELFF
TRBJ1-1	TRBV30	NA	NA	TGTGCCTGGAGTTGGTATAGGGGGAACACTGAAGCTTTCTTT	CAWSWYRGNTEAFF
TRBJ2-4	TRBV19	NA	TRBD1	TGTGCCAGTAGTTCCGGGACAGGGAAGAACATTCAGTACTTC	CASSSGTGKNIQYF
TRBJ2-2	TRBV30	NA	NA	TGTGCCTGGGCGACGACAAGAACCGGGGAGCTGTTTTTT	CAWATTRTGELFF
TRBJ2-7	TRBV5-1	NA	NA	TGCGCCAGCAGCCCCGGGCAGGGACCCTACGAGCAGTACTTC	CASSPGQGPYEQYF
TRBJ2-1	TRBV2	NA	NA	TGTGCCAGCAGTGAACAAGGATCCGGTGAGCAGTTCTTC	CASSEQGSGEQFF
TRBJ2-4	TRBV27	NA	TRBD2	TGTGCCAGCAGTCGAGCGGGACAAAACATTCAGTACTTC	CASSRAGQNIQYF
TRBJ2-2	TRBV5-4	NA	TRBD1	TGTGCCAGCAGCTCAAAAAAGAAAGGACAGGGTTCCGGGGAGCTGTTTTTT	CASSSKKKGQGSGELFF
TRBJ1-1	TRBV6-5	NA	NA	TGTGCCAGCAGGCGTCAGGGGATCACTGAAGCTTTCTTT	CASRRQGITEAFF
TRBJ1-6	TRBV5-1	NA	NA	TGCGCCAGCAGTGACAGCGACAATTCACCCCTCCACTTT	CASSDSDNSPLHF
TRBJ2-3	TRBV27	NA	TRBD2	TGTGCCAGCAGTACAACTAGCGGGAGTCCATATTTT	CASSTTSGSPYF
TRBJ2-1	TRBV6-5	NA	TRBD2	TGTGCCAGCAGTTACTCCGGCGGGAGCTCCTACAATGAGCAGTTCTTC	CASSYSGGSSYNEQFF
TRBJ1-1	TRBV7-3	once	TRBD1	TGTGCCAGCAGCGGACAGGGAGGGCGGAACACTGAAGCTTTCTTT	CASSGQGGRNTEAFF
TRBJ2-2	TRBV11-2	once	NA	TGTGCCAGCAGCCCTATTAGGGGCCCGAACACCGGGGAGCTGTTTTTT	CASSPIRGPNTGELFF
TRBJ2-2	TRBV5-1	NA	NA	TGCGCCCTCAGGGATGGCGGGGAGCTGTTTTTT	CALRDGGELFF
TRBJ2-1	TRBV5-1	NA	NA	TGCGCCAGCAGCTCTGGGGGGCATGAGCAGTTCTTC	CASSSGGHEQFF
TRBJ1-5	TRBV6-1	NA	NA	TGTGCCAGCTTTACCCGGGGGGGACTCAATCAGCCCCAGCATTTT	CASFTRGGLNQPQHF
TRBJ2-3	TRBV27	NA	NA	TGTGCCAGCAGTTCACGACTGGATACGCAGTATTTT	CASSSRLDTQYF
TRBJ2-7	TRBV19	once	NA	TGTGCCAGTAGGGAGAGGCACATTCTCTCCTACGAGCAGTACTTC	CASRERHILSYEQYF
TRBJ2-4	TRBV19	NA	TRBD2	TGTGCCAGTAGTACCCCGGGACTAGCGGGAGGTTGGGGCAAAAACATTCAGTACTTC	CASSTPGLAGGWGKNIQYF
TRBJ1-2	TRBV6-1	once	NA	TGTGCCAGCAGTGAAGCTCCAGGAAGATATGGCTACACCTTC	CASSEAPGRYGYTF
TRBJ2-2	TRBV7-3	NA	NA	TGTGCCAGCAGCTCAGCGGGCACAAACACCGGGGAGCTGTTTTTT	CASSSAGTNTGELFF
TRBJ2-1	TRBV18	NA	NA	TGTGCCAGCTCACCCCCCCAAGGGAGCTCCTACAATGAGCAGTTCTTC	CASSPPQGSSYNEQFF
TRBJ1-2	TRBV6-5	NA	NA	TGTGCCAGCAGTGACACAAACTATGGCTACACCTTC	CASSDTNYGYTF
TRBJ1-3	TRBV6-5	NA	NA	TGTGCCAGCAGTTATGGAAACACCATATATTTT	CASSYGNTIYF
TRBJ2-7	TRBV18	NA	TRBD2	TGTGCCAGCTCACCCATACTAGCGGGCAGCTCCTACGAGCAGTACTTC	CASSPILAGSSYEQYF
TRBJ2-2	TRBV18	NA	NA	TGTGCCAGCTCACCCTCCTACGCAGACACCGGGGAGCTGTTTTTT	CASSPSYADTGELFF
TRBJ1-5	TRBV4-3	NA	NA	TGCGCCAGCAGCCAAGGGGGAAGGGATAGCAATCAGCCCCAGCATTTT	CASSQGGRDSNQPQHF
TRBJ2-3	TRBV9	NA	TRBD2	TGTGCCAGCAGCGCCGGGACTACAATCACAGATACGCAGTATTTT	CASSAGTTITDTQYF
TRBJ1-1	TRBV5-4	NA	NA	TGTGCCAGCAGCTTGGGCGACAGGAGGAACACTGAAGCTTTCTTT	CASSLGDRRNTEAFF
TRBJ2-3	TRBV5-4	NA	NA	TGTGCCAGCAGCTGGGGTGCAGGGGACCAGGATACGCAGTATTTT	CASSWGAGDQDTQYF
TRBJ1-1	TRBV15	NA	TRBD1	TGTGCCACCAGCAGAGCGCGGACAGGAGCGAACACTGAAGCTTTCTTT	CATSRARTGANTEAFF
TRBJ1-4	TRBV19	NA	NA	TGTGCCAGTACAGTAACTAATGAAAAACTGTTTTTT	CASTVTNEKLFF
TRBJ2-2	TRBV7-3	once	TRBD2	TGTGCCAGCAGCCAGAGCGGGGGAGGCACCGGGGAGCTGTTTTTT	CASSQSGGGTGELFF
TRBJ1-6	TRBV7-9	NA	TRBD1	TGTGCCAGCAGCTCCGGACAGGGCTCACCCCTCCACTTT	CASSSGQGSPLHF
TRBJ2-3	TRBV5-1	NA	TRBD1	TGCGCCAGCAGCTTGGGTCTCGGGACAGTTAGCACAGATACGCAGTATTTT	CASSLGLGTVSTDTQYF
TRBJ2-3	TRBV19	NA	NA	TGTGCCAGTAGTATTAGGGACACAGACACAGATACGCAGTATTTT	CASSIRDTDTDTQYF
TRBJ1-2	TRBV13	NA	NA	TGTGCCAGCAGCTTAGGCCGGGTAGGTGGCTACACCTTC	CASSLGRVGGYTF
TRBJ2-2	TRBV11-2	NA	TRBD2	TGTGCCAGCAGCGACGCTACTAGCGGAGTGAAGAACACCGGGGAGCTGTTTTTT	CASSDATSGVKNTGELFF
TRBJ2-2	TRBV5-8	once	NA	TGTGCCAGCAGCGTCCCCGGAAGGGACACCGGGGAGCTGTTTTTT	CASSVPGRDTGELFF
TRBJ1-1	TRBV18	NA	NA	TGTGCCAGCTCACCGGTAGCAGGGCGGGAAACTGAAGCTTTCTTT	CASSPVAGRETEAFF
TRBJ1-3	TRBV28	NA	NA	TGTGCCAGCAGTTTACAGGTTCCTCGAAACACCATATATTTT	CASSLQVPRNTIYF
TRBJ2-3	TRBV9	NA	NA	TGTGCCAGCAGCGTAGTGGGTACAGATACGCAGTATTTT	CASSVVGTDTQYF
TRBJ2-5	TRBV5-1	once	NA	TGCGCCAGCGGATGGCGCGGAGAGACCCAGTACTTC	CASGWRGETQYF
TRBJ1-1	TRBV7-8	NA	NA	TGTGCCAGCAGCTTAGCTGGGGAAGCTTTCTTT	CASSLAGEAFF
TRBJ1-2	TRBV7-2	NA	NA	TGTGCCAGCAGCTTACCCAACATGGGGGGCTACACCTTC	CASSLPNMGGYTF
TRBJ2-5	TRBV4-1	NA	NA	TGCGCCAGCAGCCAGCCAGGGGTTACAGAGACCCAGTACTTC	CASSQPGVTETQYF
TRBJ1-1	TRBV28	NA	NA	TGTGCCAGCAGTTTAGCAGGGTGGTGGACTGAAGCTTTCTTT	CASSLAGWWTEAFF
TRBJ2-2	TRBV5-4	NA	NA	TGTGCCAGCAGCTTGCCGGGGAACACCGGGGAGCTGTTTTTT	CASSLPGNTGELFF
TRBJ2-2	TRBV10-3	NA	TRBD1	TGTGCCATCAGGGGACAGGGGGCGGCCGGGGAGCTGTTTTTT	CAIRGQGAAGELFF
TRBJ2-7	TRBV10-3	NA	NA	TGTGCCGCCCAGGGCCGTCGAACCTACGAGCAGTACTTC	CAAQGRRTYEQYF
TRBJ2-5	TRBV29-1	once	NA	TGCAGCGTTGGGACCTCGAATCAAGAGACCCAGTACTTC	CSVGTSNQETQYF
TRBJ2-7	TRBV2	NA	NA	TGTGCCAGCAAGTTAGCCGGGACAACCTACGAGCAGTACTTC	CASKLAGTTYEQYF